This T cell receptor (beta chain) was sequenced during a study of glioma-infiltrating T cells. Study observations and caveats: Tissue-blood divergence was below expectation in non-neoplastic patients, above in gliomas. CDR3 overlap between tissue and blood was very small.

TCR alpha and beta CDR3 regions were amplified from RNA using iRepertoire nested multiplex PCR. Input was roughly 85-400 ng of tissue mRNA or PBMC total RNA. MiXCR, run by TCRdb on the multiplex PCR reads, gives a single entry per CDR3 protein. This table has 150,000 to 200,000 distinct CDR3 sequences, around 30% appearing once. In the case of this clonotype: The antigen is not known. A much larger clone lies one base from this, so it may be a read error.

Germline lookup yields CDR1 MRHNA and CDR2 SNTAGT. The CDR3 length is 15 residues. Trimming shortened V by 3 bases and J by 2 bases, and 12 bases separated the two germline ends. This receptor was identified in a human donor with low-grade glioma or glioblastoma, undergoing nonglioma brain surgery, or in good health (not recorded which). Sequenced material: glioma tissue, nonneoplastic brain tissue, or PBMCs (not recorded which). This rearrangement joins TRBV6-4 to TRBJ2-3; D uncertain. CDR3 nucleotides: TGTGCCAGCAGTGAATACCCTAGTCTCACAGATACGCAGTATTTT. It yields the protein CASSEYPSLTDTQYF.